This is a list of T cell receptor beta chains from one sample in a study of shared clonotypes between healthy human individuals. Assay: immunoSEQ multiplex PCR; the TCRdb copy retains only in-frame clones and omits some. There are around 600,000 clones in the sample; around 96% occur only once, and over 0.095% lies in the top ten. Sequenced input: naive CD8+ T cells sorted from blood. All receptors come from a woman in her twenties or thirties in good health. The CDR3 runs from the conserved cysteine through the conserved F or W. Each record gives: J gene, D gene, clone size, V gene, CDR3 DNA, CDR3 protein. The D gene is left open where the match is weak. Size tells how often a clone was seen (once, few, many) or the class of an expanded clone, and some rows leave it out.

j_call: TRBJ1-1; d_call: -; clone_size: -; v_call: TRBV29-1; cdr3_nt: TGCAGCGTTGTTCAAAACACTGAAGCTTTCTTT; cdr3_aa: CSVVQNTEAFF
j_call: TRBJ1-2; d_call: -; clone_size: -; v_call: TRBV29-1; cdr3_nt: TGCAGCGTCTTGACCTTCTATGGCTACACCTTC; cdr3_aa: CSVLTFYGYTF
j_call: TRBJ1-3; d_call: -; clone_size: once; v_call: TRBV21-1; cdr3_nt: TGTGCCAGCAGCAAGGGGACCTCTGGAAACACCATATATTTT; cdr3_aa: CASSKGTSGNTIYF
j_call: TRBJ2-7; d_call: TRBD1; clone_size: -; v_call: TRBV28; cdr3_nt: TGTGCCAGCAGTTGGGACAGGACCGGCTACGAGCAGTACTTC; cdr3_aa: CASSWDRTGYEQYF
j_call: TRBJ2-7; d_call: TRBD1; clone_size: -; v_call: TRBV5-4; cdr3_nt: TGTGCCAGCAGCGGGGACAGATCCTACGAGCAGTACTTC; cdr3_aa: CASSGDRSYEQYF
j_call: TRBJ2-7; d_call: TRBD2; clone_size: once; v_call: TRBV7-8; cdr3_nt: TGTGCCAGCAGTTACTCGAGTGGACTAGCCCACGAGCAGTACTTC; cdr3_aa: CASSYSSGLAHEQYF
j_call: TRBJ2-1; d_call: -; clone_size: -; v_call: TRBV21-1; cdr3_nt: TGTGCCAGCAGCAGGACAGACAGGCTACGGTACAATGAGCAGTTCTTC; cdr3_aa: CASSRTDRLRYNEQFF
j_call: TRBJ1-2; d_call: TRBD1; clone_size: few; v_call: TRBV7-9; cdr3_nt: TGTGCCAGCAGCCCCTTCCCGGGACAGGGACGTGGGAGCTACACCTTC; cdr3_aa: CASSPFPGQGRGSYTF
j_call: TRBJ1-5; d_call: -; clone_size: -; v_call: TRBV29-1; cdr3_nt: TGCAGCGTTCTTCCCGACGGCAATCAGCCCCAGCATTTT; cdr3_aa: CSVLPDGNQPQHF
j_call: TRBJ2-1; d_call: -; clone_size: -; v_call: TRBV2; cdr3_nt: TGTGCCAGCAAACCGGACCCGGACTCCTACAATGAGCAGTTCTTC; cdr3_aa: CASKPDPDSYNEQFF
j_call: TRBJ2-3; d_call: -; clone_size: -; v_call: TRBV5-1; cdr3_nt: TGCGCCAGCAGCGGTGCGACAGTAGCGGTTATCACAGATACGCAGTATTTT; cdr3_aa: CASSGATVAVITDTQYF
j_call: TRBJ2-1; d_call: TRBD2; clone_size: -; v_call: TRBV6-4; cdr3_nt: TGTGCCAGCAGTGAAACGGGAGGGCAAGGAAATGAGCAGTTCTTC; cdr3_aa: CASSETGGQGNEQFF
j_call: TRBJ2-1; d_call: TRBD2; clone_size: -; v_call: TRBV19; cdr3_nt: TGTGCCAGTAGTAGTGGGACTAGCTCCTACAATGAGCAGTTCTTC; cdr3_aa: CASSSGTSSYNEQFF
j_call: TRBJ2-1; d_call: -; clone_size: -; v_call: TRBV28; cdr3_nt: TGTGCCAGCAGTTTACGGCGTAGTGGGAATGAGCAGTTCTTC; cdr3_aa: CASSLRRSGNEQFF
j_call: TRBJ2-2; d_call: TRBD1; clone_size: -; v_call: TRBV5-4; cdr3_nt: TGTGCCAGCAGAGATCGACAGGGGGCGAACACCGGGGAGCTGTTTTTT; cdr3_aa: CASRDRQGANTGELFF
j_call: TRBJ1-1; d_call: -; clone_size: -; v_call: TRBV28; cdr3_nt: TGTGCCAGCACCGGGACGCTCAGTGGCACTGAAGCTTTCTTT; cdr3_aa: CASTGTLSGTEAFF
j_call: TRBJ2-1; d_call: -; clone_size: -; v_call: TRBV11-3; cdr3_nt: TGTGCCAGCAGCTTGGGAGGACAATTCAATGAGCAGTTCTTC; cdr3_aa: CASSLGGQFNEQFF
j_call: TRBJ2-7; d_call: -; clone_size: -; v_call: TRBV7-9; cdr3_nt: TGTGCCAGCAGCGACCCCGGGGTCCCACCCGGCGAGCAGTACTTC; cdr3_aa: CASSDPGVPPGEQYF
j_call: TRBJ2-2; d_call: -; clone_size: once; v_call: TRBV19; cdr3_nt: TGTGCCAGTAGTACCTCCTTACTACCGGGGGAGCTGTTTTTT; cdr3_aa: CASSTSLLPGELFF
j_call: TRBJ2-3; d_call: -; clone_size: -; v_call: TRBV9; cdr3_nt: TGTGCCAGCAGCGGGCTTCTGGAGGGGCGCCGGGTAGATACGCAGTATTTT; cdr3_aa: CASSGLLEGRRVDTQYF
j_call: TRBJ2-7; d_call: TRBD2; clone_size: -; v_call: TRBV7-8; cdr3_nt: TGTGCCAGCAGCTTAGGGAACCGCGGCTTAGCGGGAGGTGACGAGCAGTACTTC; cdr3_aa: CASSLGNRGLAGGDEQYF
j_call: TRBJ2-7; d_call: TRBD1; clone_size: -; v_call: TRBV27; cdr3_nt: TGTGCCAGCAGGCCACACAGGGGGCTGGACGAGCAGTACTTC; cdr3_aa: CASRPHRGLDEQYF
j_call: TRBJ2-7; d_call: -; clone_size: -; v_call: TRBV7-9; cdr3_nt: TGTGCCAGCAGCTTTACGGAGTCCTACGAGCAGTACTTC; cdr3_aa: CASSFTESYEQYF
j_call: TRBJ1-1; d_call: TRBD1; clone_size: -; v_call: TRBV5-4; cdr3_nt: TGTGCCAGCAGCTTGGACAGGGGAGGCACTGAAGCTTTCTTT; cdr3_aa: CASSLDRGGTEAFF
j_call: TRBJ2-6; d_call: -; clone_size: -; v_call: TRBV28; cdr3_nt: TGTGCCAGCAGTAGGCGGTCTGGGGCCAACGTCCTGACTTTC; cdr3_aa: CASSRRSGANVLTF
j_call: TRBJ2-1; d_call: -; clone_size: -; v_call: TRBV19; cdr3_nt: TGTGCCAGTAGTATAGGGTGGACACCCTACAATGAGCAGTTCTTC; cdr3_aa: CASSIGWTPYNEQFF
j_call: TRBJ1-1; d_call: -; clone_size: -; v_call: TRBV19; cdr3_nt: TGTGCCAGTAGTATAAGGGACCACAACACTGAAGCTTTCTTT; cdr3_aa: CASSIRDHNTEAFF
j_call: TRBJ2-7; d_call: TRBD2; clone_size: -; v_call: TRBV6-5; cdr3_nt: TGTGCCAGCAGATTGAGGACTAGCGCTGGCTACGAGCAGTACTTC; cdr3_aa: CASRLRTSAGYEQYF
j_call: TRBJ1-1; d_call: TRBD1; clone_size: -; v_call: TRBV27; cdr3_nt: TGTGCCAGCAGTTTAGGGAGGACAGGGAACACTGAAGCTTTCTTT; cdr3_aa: CASSLGRTGNTEAFF
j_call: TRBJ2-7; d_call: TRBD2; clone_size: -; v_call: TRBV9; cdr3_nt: TGTGCCAGCAGCGTAGGGACTAGCGGGACGCTCTACGAGCAGTACTTC; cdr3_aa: CASSVGTSGTLYEQYF
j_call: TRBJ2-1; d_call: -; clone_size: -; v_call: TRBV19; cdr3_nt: TGTGCCAGTAGTAACCCCGGGGCATACAATGAGCAGTTCTTC; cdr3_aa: CASSNPGAYNEQFF
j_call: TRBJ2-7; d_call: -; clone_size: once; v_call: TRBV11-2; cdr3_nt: TGTGCCAGCAGCTTAGATTACAAGGGATTCCTACGCGGGCAGTACTTC; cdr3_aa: CASSLDYKGFLRGQYF
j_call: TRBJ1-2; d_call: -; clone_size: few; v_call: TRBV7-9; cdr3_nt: TGTGCCAGCAGCTCTGACAGCTACACCTTC; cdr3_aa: CASSSDSYTF
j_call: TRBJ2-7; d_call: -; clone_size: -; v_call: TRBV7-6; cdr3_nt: TGTGCCAGCAGTGAGGACGGGACCTCCTACGAGCAGTACTTC; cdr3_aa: CASSEDGTSYEQYF
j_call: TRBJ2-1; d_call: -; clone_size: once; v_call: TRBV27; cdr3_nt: TGTGCCAGCAGGGCTTTTTACAATGAGCAGTTCTTC; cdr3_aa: CASRAFYNEQFF
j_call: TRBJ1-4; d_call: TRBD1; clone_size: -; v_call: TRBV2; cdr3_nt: TGTGCCAGCAGTGGTCCGCGACAGGGGGCGGAGGTTGAAAAACTGTTTTTT; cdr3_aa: CASSGPRQGAEVEKLFF
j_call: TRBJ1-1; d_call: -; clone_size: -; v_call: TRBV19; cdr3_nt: TGTGCCAGTGGGCCCCTGAACACTGAAGCTTTCTTT; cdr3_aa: CASGPLNTEAFF
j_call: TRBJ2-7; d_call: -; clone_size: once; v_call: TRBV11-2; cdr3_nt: TGTGCCAGCAGCTTAGGGAGCGGCTACGAGCAGTACTTC; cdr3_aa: CASSLGSGYEQYF
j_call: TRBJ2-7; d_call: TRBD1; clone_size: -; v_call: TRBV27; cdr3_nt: TGTGCCAGCAGTGCCCGACAGGGGGCCTACGAGCAGTACTTC; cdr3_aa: CASSARQGAYEQYF
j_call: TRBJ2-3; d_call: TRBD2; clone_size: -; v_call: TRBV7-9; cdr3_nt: TGTGCCAGCAGGAGGGCGGGGGAAACCTTCACAGATACGCAGTATTTT; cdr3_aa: CASRRAGETFTDTQYF
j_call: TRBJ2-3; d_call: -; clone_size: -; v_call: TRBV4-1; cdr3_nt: TGCGCCAGCAGCCAAGAAGCGCGAATGACAGATACGCAGTATTTT; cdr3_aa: CASSQEARMTDTQYF
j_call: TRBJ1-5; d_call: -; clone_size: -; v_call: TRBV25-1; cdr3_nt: TGTGCCAGCAGTGAAGGCGACAATCAGCCCCAGCATTTT; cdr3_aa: CASSEGDNQPQHF
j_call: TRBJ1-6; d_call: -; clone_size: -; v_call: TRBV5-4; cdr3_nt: TGTGCCAGCAGCTTAGTCCCAGGGGAACTCCACTTT; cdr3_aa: CASSLVPGELHF
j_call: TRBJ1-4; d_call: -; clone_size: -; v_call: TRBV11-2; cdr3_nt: TGTGCCAGCAGCTTAGCCGAAAAACTGTTTTTT; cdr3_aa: CASSLAEKLFF
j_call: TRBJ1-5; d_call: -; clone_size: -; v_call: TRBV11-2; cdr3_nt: TGTGCCAGCAGCAACCGACGTAGACATAGCAATCAGCCCCAGCATTTT; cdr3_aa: CASSNRRRHSNQPQHF
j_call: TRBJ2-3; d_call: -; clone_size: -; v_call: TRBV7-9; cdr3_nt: TGTGCCAGCAGCCCTAGACTTTGGTCAGATACGCAGTATTTT; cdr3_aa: CASSPRLWSDTQYF
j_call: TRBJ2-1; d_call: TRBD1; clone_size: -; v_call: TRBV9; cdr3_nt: TGTGCCAGCAGCGTTGGACAGGGGAATGAGCAGTTCTTC; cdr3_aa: CASSVGQGNEQFF
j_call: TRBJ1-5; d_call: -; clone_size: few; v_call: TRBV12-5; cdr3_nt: TGTGCTAGTGGTTTGGTACACGTTTGGGGTTTACATTTT; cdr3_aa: CASGLVHVWGLHF
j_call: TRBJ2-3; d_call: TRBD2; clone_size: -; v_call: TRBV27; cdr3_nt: TGTGCCAGCAGTTCTAAGCGGGAGGAAATAGATACGCAGTATTTT; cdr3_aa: CASSSKREEIDTQYF
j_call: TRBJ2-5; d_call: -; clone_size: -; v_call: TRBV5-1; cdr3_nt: TGCGCCAGCAGCCCCGCCGGGCAGCAAGAGACCCAGTACTTC; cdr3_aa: CASSPAGQQETQYF
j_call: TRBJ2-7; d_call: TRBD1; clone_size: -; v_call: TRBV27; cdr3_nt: TGTGCTTCGGGACAGGGGGTCCCCTACGAGCAGTACTTC; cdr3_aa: CASGQGVPYEQYF
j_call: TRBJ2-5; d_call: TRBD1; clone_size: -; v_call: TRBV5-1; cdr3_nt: TGCGCCAGCAGCTTGGAGTGGGACAGTATAAGAGAGACCCAGTACTTC; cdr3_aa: CASSLEWDSIRETQYF
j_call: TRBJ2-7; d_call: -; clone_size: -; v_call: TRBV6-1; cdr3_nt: TGTGCCAGCAGTGAAAGGTCAACTGGGGTCTCCTACGAGCAGTACTTC; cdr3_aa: CASSERSTGVSYEQYF
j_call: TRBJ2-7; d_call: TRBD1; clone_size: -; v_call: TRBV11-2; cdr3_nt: TGTGCCAGCAGCCCCTGGACAGGGGCCACCTACGAGCAGTACTTC; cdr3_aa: CASSPWTGATYEQYF
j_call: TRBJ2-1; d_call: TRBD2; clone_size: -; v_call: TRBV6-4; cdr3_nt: TGTGCCAGCAGTGACCTAGCGGGAGGATCCAATGAGCAGTTCTTC; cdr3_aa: CASSDLAGGSNEQFF